The sequence of this TCR beta chain was determined in a study of T-cell reconstitution after alpha-beta-depleted transplantation in children. Study-wide findings and caveats: Several hundred graft clones that had expanded were reportedly the source of alpha-beta T cells about two months after transplant.

Regarding this clonotype: Antigen unknown.

This CDR3 has 14 residues. The germline V gene has CDR1 MNHEY and CDR2 SMNVEV (reference sequence). The trim removed 5 bases at V and 5 bases at J, leaving 8 bases unmatched. Unique molecular identifiers tagged the TCRbeta library. TCRdb re-called the PCR reads with MiXCR, one entry per CDR3 protein. The data hold a few hundred thousand distinct CDR3 sequences, with around 27% observed a single time. This sample comprised PBMCs, obtained before TCRalphabeta/CD19-depleted stem cell transplant. V and J are TRBV27 and TRBJ2-7; 8 nucleotides line up with TRBD1. This receptor was taken from a boy less than two years old with Wiskott-Aldrich syndrome, due to receive a stem cell transplant. CDR3: CASSPQGARNEQYF. CDR3 nucleotide sequence: TGTGCCAGCAGTCCCCAGGGGGCGCGGAACGAGCAGTACTTC.